These 11 T cell receptor beta chains share one sample of origin, sequenced in a study of PD-L1 blockade in urothelial cancer. Sequencing used immunoSEQ multiplex PCR; TCRdb keeps in-frame clones, though not all of them. The table records 35,000 to 45,000 clones, 70% to 85% of them present only once. The sample was PBMCs, taken around atezolizumab (anti-PD-L1) treatment. The source is a man between 65 and 85 years old with urothelial cancer.

V is TRBV28 and J is TRBJ1-2, with D perhaps matching TRBD1 (5 bases). There are 14 residues in the CDR3. With 0 bases removed from V and 2 bases from J, the gap between germline ends came to 7 bases. Germline CDR1 is MDHEN and CDR2 is SYDVKM. CDR3 sequence: CASSLWTANYGYTF. CDR3 coding DNA: TGTGCCAGCAGTTTATGGACAGCAAACTATGGCTACACCTTC.

The chain couples TRBV28 to TRBJ2-1, with TRBD2 matching over 10 bases. The germline gives CDR1 MDHEN, CDR2 SYDVKM. CDR3 size: 15 residues. Trimming removed 3 bases from V and 4 bases from J; junction bases left unmatched: 3. The chain's CDR3 is CASSFAAGGYNEQFF. The CDR3, as DNA: TGTGCCAGCAGTTTCGCAGCGGGAGGGTACAATGAGCAGTTCTTC.

In the case of this clone: An end of the junction differs from the germline gene, which may be a read error. Here the CDR3 reads CASREDRGPGNTIYF. The CDR3 DNA reads TGTGCCAGCAGGGAAGACAGGGGGCCAGGAAACACCATATATTTT. The chain is built from TRBV2 and TRBJ1-3; 10 bases are a match to TRBD1. Germline values: CDR1 SNHLY, CDR2 FYNNEI. There are 15 residues in the CDR3.

The chain uses TRBV5-1 and TRBJ1-4; possibly TRBD1 for D (5 bases). CDR1 and CDR2 from the germline V gene are SGHRS and YFSETQ. The CDR3 is 14 residues long. The V gene lost 4 bases and the J gene lost 5 bases, with 12 bases spanning the gap. The chain's CDR3 is CASSGGTENEKLFF. The DNA for the CDR3 is TGCGCCAGCAGCGGAGGGACGGAGAATGAAAAACTGTTTTTT.

The rearrangement uses TRBV28 and TRBJ2-7; TRBD1 agrees at 9 bases. The germline V gene encodes CDR1 MDHEN and CDR2 SYDVKM. Germline trimming cut 2 bases from V and 5 bases from J; bases unmatched to any gene: 10. The CDR3 sequence is 16 residues long. The CDR3 sequence: CASSLIATGGRDEQYF. The CDR3 region has the DNA TGTGCCAGCAGTTTAATCGCGACAGGGGGAAGAGACGAGCAGTACTTC. The full variable domain, rest sourced from reference TRBV28 and TRBJ2-7, is DVKVTQSSRYLVKRTGEKVFLECVQDMDHENMFWYRQDPGLGLRLIYFSYDVKMKEKGDIPEGYSVSREKKERFSLILESASTNQTSMYLCASSLIATGGRDEQYFGPGTRLTVT.

The chain recombines TRBV4-2 with TRBJ2-1, with 8 positions matching TRBD2. This CDR3 has 15 residues. Germline V gives CDR1 LGHNA, CDR2 YNFKEQ. The V segment lost 0 bases and the J segment 4 bases; nucleotides outside the gene matches: 2. The CDR3, as DNA: TGTGCCAGCAGCCAAGATAAGCGGGAGTACAATGAGCAGTTCTTC. Translation: CASSQDKREYNEQFF.

The chain joins TRBV7-2 to TRBJ2-7; 9 bases agree with TRBD1. Germline CDR1 and CDR2: SGHTA and FQGNSA. The CDR3 runs 14 residues. The V and J ends lost 1 base and 6 bases, in that order; junction bases with no gene match: 4. The CDR3 protein is CASSLVGTGLEQYF. The CDR3 bases are TGTGCCAGCAGCTTAGTGGGGACAGGGCTCGAGCAGTACTTC.

This clone was found once. The chain employs TRBV4-1 and TRBJ1-3, with a tentative D call TRBD1 (6 bases). The CDR3 covers 17 residues. The germline V gene has CDR1 MGHRA and CDR2 YSYEKL. Between the trimmed V and J ends, which lost 0 bases and 0 bases, there was a span of 12 bases. The CDR3 DNA sequence: TGCGCCAGCAGCCAAGAAACAGGGAGCTTCTCTGGAAACACCATATATTTT. It yields the protein CASSQETGSFSGNTIYF.

In its sample, this clone was seen a few times. V gene TRBV5-1 combines with J gene TRBJ2-1; 14 bases agree with TRBD2. CDR1 is SGHRS and CDR2 is YFSETQ in the germline V gene. This CDR3 comprises 17 residues. V shed 5 bases and J 7 bases; nucleotides not matched to a gene: 11. CDR3 bases: TGCGCCAGCAGAAAAAACCTTAGACTAGCGGGAGGGAATGAGCAGTTCTTC. Translation gives CASRKNLRLAGGNEQFF.

J is TRBJ2-3 and V is TRBV18; D is uncertain. Germline CDR1 and CDR2: KGHSH and LQKENI. V dropped 5 bases and J dropped 6 bases, with 12 bases sitting between them. This CDR3 is 13 amino acids long. For the CDR3, the DNA is TGTGCCAGCTCATCCAAACACGGGGATACGCAGTATTTT. Protein sequence: CASSSKHGDTQYF.

This clone came up once. The chain employs TRBV19 and TRBJ2-2; perhaps TRBD1 as D (5 bases). CDR3 length: 14 amino acids. The V end lost 7 bases, the J end lost 2 bases, and 11 bases lay between the germline ends. CDR1 LNHDA and CDR2 SQIVND come from the germline V gene (reference sequence). The CDR3 loop reads CASTQGPNTGELFF. The CDR3 DNA reads as TGTGCCAGTACCCAGGGCCCCAACACCGGGGAGCTGTTTTTT.